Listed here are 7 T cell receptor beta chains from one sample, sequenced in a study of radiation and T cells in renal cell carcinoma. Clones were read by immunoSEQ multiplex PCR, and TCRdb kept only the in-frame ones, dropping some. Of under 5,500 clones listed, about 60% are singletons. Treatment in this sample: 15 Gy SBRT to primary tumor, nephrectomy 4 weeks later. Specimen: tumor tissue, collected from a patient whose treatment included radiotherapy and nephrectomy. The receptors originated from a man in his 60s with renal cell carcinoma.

The chain's CDR3 is CASSFGASGTNEKLFF. The DNA of the CDR3 is TGTGCCAGCAGCTTTGGGGCCAGCGGCACTAATGAAAAACTGTTTTTT. The chain employs TRBV7-6 and TRBJ1-4, with D possibly matching TRBD1 (5 bases). V lost 3 bases, J lost 2 bases, and 13 bases lay in between. The CDR3 length is 16 residues. CDR1 and CDR2 (germline): SGHVS, FNYEAQ.

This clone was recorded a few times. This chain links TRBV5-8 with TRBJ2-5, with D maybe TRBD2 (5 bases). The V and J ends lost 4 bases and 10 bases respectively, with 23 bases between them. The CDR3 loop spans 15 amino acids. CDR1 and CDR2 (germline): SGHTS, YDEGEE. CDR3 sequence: CASSRRATGVGSQYF. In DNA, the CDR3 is TGTGCCAGCAGCCGTCGCGCCACCGGGGTGGGGAGCCAGTACTTC.

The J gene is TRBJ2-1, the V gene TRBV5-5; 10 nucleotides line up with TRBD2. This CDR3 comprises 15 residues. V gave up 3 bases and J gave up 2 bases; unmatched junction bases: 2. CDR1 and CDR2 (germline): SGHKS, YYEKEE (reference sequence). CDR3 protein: CASSSLAGPYNEQFF. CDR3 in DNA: TGTGCCAGCAGCTCACTAGCGGGACCCTACAATGAGCAGTTCTTC. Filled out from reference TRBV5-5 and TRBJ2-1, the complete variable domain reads DAGVTQSPTHLIKTRGQQVTLRCSPISGHKSVSWYQQVLGQGPQFIFQYYEKEERGRGNFPDRFSARQFPNYSSELNVNALLLGDSALYLCASSSLAGPYNEQFFGPGTRLTVL.

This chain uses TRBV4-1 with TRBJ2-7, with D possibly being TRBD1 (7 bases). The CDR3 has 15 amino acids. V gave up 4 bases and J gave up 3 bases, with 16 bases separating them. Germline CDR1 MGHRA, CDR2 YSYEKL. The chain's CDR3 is CASSPGQGGDYEQYF. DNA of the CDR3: TGCGCCAGCAGCCCGGGGCAGGGGGGAGACTACGAGCAGTACTTC.

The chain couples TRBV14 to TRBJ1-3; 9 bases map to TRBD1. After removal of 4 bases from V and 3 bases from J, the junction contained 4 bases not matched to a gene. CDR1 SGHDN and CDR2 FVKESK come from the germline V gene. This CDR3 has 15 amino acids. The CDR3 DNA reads TGTGCCAGCAGCCCCGGGACAGGGTTTGGAAACACCATATATTTT. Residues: CASSPGTGFGNTIYF.

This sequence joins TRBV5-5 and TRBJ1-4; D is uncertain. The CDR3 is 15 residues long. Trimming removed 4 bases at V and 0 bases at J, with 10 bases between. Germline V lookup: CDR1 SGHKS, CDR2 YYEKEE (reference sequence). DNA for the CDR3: TGTGCCAGCAGCCAAGATAGGGCAACTAATGAAAAACTGTTTTTT. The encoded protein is CASSQDRATNEKLFF.

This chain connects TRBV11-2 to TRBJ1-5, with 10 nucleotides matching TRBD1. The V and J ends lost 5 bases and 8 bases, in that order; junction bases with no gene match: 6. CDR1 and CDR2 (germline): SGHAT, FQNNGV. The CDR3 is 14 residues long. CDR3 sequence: CASSPGQGWKPQHF. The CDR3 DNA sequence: TGTGCCAGCAGCCCGGGACAGGGGTGGAAGCCCCAGCATTTT. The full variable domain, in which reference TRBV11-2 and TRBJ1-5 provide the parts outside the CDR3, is EAGVAQSPRYKIIEKRQSVAFWCNPISGHATLYWYQQILGQGPKLLIQFQNNGVVDDSQLPKDRFSAERLKGVDSTLKIQPAKLEDSAVYLCASSPGQGWKPQHFGDGTRLSIL.